One and the same sample provided the 5 T cell receptor beta chains below, sequenced in a study of blood T cell repertoires in COVID-19. Sequenced by immunoSEQ multiplex PCR; TCRdb stores in-frame clones only, minus some. Here the sample spans about 310,000 clones, 80% to 90% being singletons. Sample: PBMCs or T cells enriched from blood (not recorded which). The receptors come from a man aged 25 to 40 who had recovered from COVID-19.

The rearrangement links TRBV5-5 to TRBJ1-2; 9 nucleotides agree with TRBD1. The CDR3 length is 17 residues. J was trimmed by 6 bases and V by 3 bases; bases with no gene match: 15. Germline assignment: CDR1 SGHKS and CDR2 YYEKEE (reference sequence). The CDR3 spells CASSSGTGSSLTDGYTF. Written as DNA, the CDR3 is TGTGCCAGCAGCTCCGGGACAGGGAGTTCTCTGACGGATGGCTACACCTTC.

The genes are TRBV5-1 and TRBJ1-2; tentative D call: TRBD1 (6 bases). V was shortened by 1 base and J by 8 bases, with 15 bases between the two germline ends. Germline V lookup: CDR1 SGHRS, CDR2 YFSETQ. The CDR3 totals 14 residues. CDR3 DNA: TGCGCCAGCAGCTTGATTGGGGGCGCCGACGGCTACACCTTC. Amino acids: CASSLIGGADGYTF.

This chain uses TRBV6-5 with TRBJ2-3, with 12 bases fitting TRBD1. The germline V gene has CDR1 MNHEY and CDR2 SVGAGI. The CDR3 extends over 15 amino acids. V was pared by 8 bases and J by 8 bases, with 11 bases of the junction left unmatched. The CDR3 DNA follows: TGTGCCAGCCGATCCGGGACAGGGGGCGCGGGTACGCAGTATTTT. It yields the protein CASRSGTGGAGTQYF.

The chain is built from TRBV3-1 (or the pseudogene TRBV3-2) and TRBJ1-3; D call uncertain. V was trimmed by 1 base and J by 0 bases, leaving 10 bases between them. CDR1 LGHDT and CDR2 YNNKEL come from the germline V gene (reference sequence). The CDR3 has 16 residues. The CDR3 spells CASSQAFGLSGNTIYF. Here the CDR3 DNA reads TGTGCCAGCAGCCAAGCTTTCGGTCTCTCTGGAAACACCATATATTTT.

CDR3 nucleotide sequence: TGCAGCGTGAGAACCGGGACAGAGGATTCACCCCTCCACTTT. It is translated as CSVRTGTEDSPLHF. V gene TRBV29-1 combines with J gene TRBJ1-6, with TRBD1 matching 7 bases. The V gene end was trimmed by 6 bases and the J gene end by 8 bases; junction bases not matched to a gene: 10. Germline values: CDR1 SQVTM, CDR2 ANQGSEA. The CDR3 is 14 residues long. The full variable domain, in which reference TRBV29-1 and TRBJ1-6 provide the parts outside the CDR3, is SAVISQKPSRDICQRGTSLTIQCQVDSQVTMMFWYRQQPGQSLTLIATANQGSEATYESGFVIDKFPISRPNLTFSTLTVSNMSPEDSSIYLCSVRTGTEDSPLHFGNGTRLTVT.